These T cell receptor beta chains were read from a single sample in a study of Graves' ophthalmopathy and Graves' hyperthyroidism. Using its own MiXCR run on the multiplex PCR reads, TCRdb lists one record per CDR3 protein. The sample yields about 500,000 distinct CDR3 sequences, under 45% seen once. Sequenced material: peripheral blood or thyroid tissue (not recorded which). The receptors derive from an adult man with Graves' hyperthyroidism. CDR3s include the opening cysteine and the closing phenylalanine or tryptophan. D genes are given only for firm matches. Size values are once, few and many counts, or a class for expanded clones, and some rows have none.

j_gene: TRBJ2-5; v_gene: TRBV7-2; d_gene: -; abundance: many; CDR3nt: TGTGCCAGCAGCTTAGTCAACCTACAAGAGACCCAGTACTTC; CDR3aa: CASSLVNLQETQYF
j_gene: TRBJ1-1; v_gene: TRBV7-2; d_gene: -; abundance: many; CDR3nt: TGTGCCAGCAGCCATGATGGGGGTTACACTGAAGCTTTCTTT; CDR3aa: CASSHDGGYTEAFF
j_gene: TRBJ2-7; v_gene: TRBV7-9; d_gene: TRBD1; abundance: -; CDR3nt: TGTGCCAGCTCACCACGGGACAGGGTATTCGAGCAGTACTTC; CDR3aa: CASSPRDRVFEQYF
j_gene: TRBJ1-5; v_gene: TRBV2; d_gene: -; abundance: -; CDR3nt: TGTGCCAGCAGGGGTCGTTGGGGCTTGAGCAATCAGCCCCAGCATTTT; CDR3aa: CASRGRWGLSNQPQHF
j_gene: TRBJ2-3; v_gene: TRBV7-3; d_gene: TRBD2; abundance: -; CDR3nt: TGTGCCAGCAGCGTCCTAGCGGGAGGTGGAGATACGCAGTATTTT; CDR3aa: CASSVLAGGGDTQYF
j_gene: TRBJ1-4; v_gene: TRBV7-9; d_gene: -; abundance: -; CDR3nt: TGTGCCAGCGCTGAAGGAACTAATGGAAAACTGTTTTTT; CDR3aa: CASAEGTNGKLFF
j_gene: TRBJ1-4; v_gene: TRBV3-1; d_gene: -; abundance: -; CDR3nt: TGTGCCAGCAGCCAAGTTTGGGGTAGGGATGAAAAACTGTTTTTT; CDR3aa: CASSQVWGRDEKLFF
j_gene: TRBJ2-1; v_gene: TRBV7-6; d_gene: TRBD2; abundance: few; CDR3nt: TGTGCCAGCAGCTTAGCCGGGACTAGCGGGCATGAGCAGTTCTTC; CDR3aa: CASSLAGTSGHEQFF
j_gene: TRBJ1-1; v_gene: TRBV7-3; d_gene: TRBD1; abundance: -; CDR3nt: TGTGCCAGCAGCTCCGGCAGGGGGTCTTATCGTATGGCTTTCTTT; CDR3aa: CASSSGRGSYRMAFF
j_gene: TRBJ2-5; v_gene: TRBV6-1; d_gene: TRBD1; abundance: many; CDR3nt: TGTGCCAGTATACGGACAGGGCAAGAGACCCAGTACTTC; CDR3aa: CASIRTGQETQYF
j_gene: TRBJ2-5; v_gene: TRBV20-1; d_gene: -; abundance: -; CDR3nt: TGCAGTGCTGAGAACCGGGACTACCAAGAGACCCAGTACTTC; CDR3aa: CSAENRDYQETQYF
j_gene: TRBJ1-4; v_gene: TRBV4-1; d_gene: TRBD1; abundance: -; CDR3nt: TGCGCCAGCAGCCAAGAGGGGACAGGCGACGGTTCCGAAGAAAAACTGTTTTTT; CDR3aa: CASSQEGTGDGSEEKLFF
j_gene: TRBJ2-2; v_gene: TRBV5-1; d_gene: TRBD1; abundance: many; CDR3nt: TGCGCCAGCAGCTTGGAAGGGGGCGCGAAGGCCGGGGAGCTGTTTTTT; CDR3aa: CASSLEGGAKAGELFF
j_gene: TRBJ1-1; v_gene: TRBV12-3/TRBV12-4; d_gene: -; abundance: -; CDR3nt: TGTGCCAGCAAGTCCTATATGAACACTGAAGCTTTCTTT; CDR3aa: CASKSYMNTEAFF
j_gene: TRBJ1-5; v_gene: TRBV19; d_gene: -; abundance: -; CDR3nt: TGTGCCAGTACAAGAGACCACACCGTTGCAACGCCCCAGCATTTT; CDR3aa: CASTRDHTVATPQHF
j_gene: TRBJ2-1; v_gene: TRBV29-1; d_gene: -; abundance: -; CDR3nt: TGCAGCGTTGATAGCGGCCCAGAGCAGTTCTTC; CDR3aa: CSVDSGPEQFF
j_gene: TRBJ1-1; v_gene: TRBV2; d_gene: -; abundance: many; CDR3nt: TGTGCCAGCAGTGATTTGGGGAGTCGAACTGAAGCTTTCTTT; CDR3aa: CASSDLGSRTEAFF
j_gene: TRBJ1-1; v_gene: TRBV29-1; d_gene: TRBD1; abundance: -; CDR3nt: TGCAGCGTGAATGGACAGGGAAGGATCCCGAACACTGAAGCTTTCTTT; CDR3aa: CSVNGQGRIPNTEAFF
j_gene: TRBJ2-2; v_gene: TRBV24-1; d_gene: -; abundance: -; CDR3nt: TGTGCCACCAGTCCGGGTACGAACACCGGGGAGCTGTTTTTT; CDR3aa: CATSPGTNTGELFF
j_gene: TRBJ2-5; v_gene: TRBV4-1; d_gene: -; abundance: many; CDR3nt: TGCGCCAGCAGCCAAACGCTATCTGGGTCGGCGGGGGAGACCCAGTACTTC; CDR3aa: CASSQTLSGSAGETQYF
j_gene: TRBJ2-6; v_gene: TRBV7-2; d_gene: -; abundance: once; CDR3nt: TGTGCCAGCAGGATCCGGGAATCTGGGGCCAACGTCCTGACTTTC; CDR3aa: CASRIRESGANVLTF
j_gene: TRBJ1-1; v_gene: TRBV9; d_gene: -; abundance: many; CDR3nt: TGTGCCAGCAGCGTAGCCTCTCATAACACTGAAGCTTTCTTT; CDR3aa: CASSVASHNTEAFF
j_gene: TRBJ2-1; v_gene: TRBV24-1; d_gene: -; abundance: few; CDR3nt: TGTGCCACCAGTGATAGCGGGATAGGGGGCAATGAGCAGTTCTTC; CDR3aa: CATSDSGIGGNEQFF
j_gene: TRBJ1-1; v_gene: TRBV20-1; d_gene: TRBD1; abundance: many; CDR3nt: TGCAGTGCTAGAGATTCAGGGGGCTTGAACACTGAAGCTTTCTTT; CDR3aa: CSARDSGGLNTEAFF
j_gene: TRBJ2-7; v_gene: TRBV29-1; d_gene: TRBD2; abundance: -; CDR3nt: TGCAGCGTTTCAGCGGGACTAGCGGGAGACGAGCAGTACTTC; CDR3aa: CSVSAGLAGDEQYF
j_gene: TRBJ2-3; v_gene: TRBV20-1; d_gene: TRBD2; abundance: -; CDR3nt: TGCAGTGCTACCCTTACTAGCGGGGGGTACACAGATACGCAGTATTTT; CDR3aa: CSATLTSGGYTDTQYF
j_gene: TRBJ1-2; v_gene: TRBV10-3; d_gene: -; abundance: once; CDR3nt: TGTGCCATCCGTGACACGGGGTCCTATGGCTACACCTTC; CDR3aa: CAIRDTGSYGYTF
j_gene: TRBJ2-7; v_gene: TRBV9; d_gene: TRBD2; abundance: -; CDR3nt: TGTGCCAGCAGCGTAGGCGGGAGTAGCTCCTACGAGCAGTACTTC; CDR3aa: CASSVGGSSSYEQYF
j_gene: TRBJ1-3; v_gene: TRBV3-1; d_gene: -; abundance: many; CDR3nt: TGTGCCAGCAGCCCCGGTCGAACCACCATATATTTT; CDR3aa: CASSPGRTTIYF
j_gene: TRBJ2-7; v_gene: TRBV2; d_gene: TRBD2; abundance: -; CDR3nt: TGTGCCAGCAGTGTAGCGGGAACCCTAGATGAGCAGTACTTC; CDR3aa: CASSVAGTLDEQYF
j_gene: TRBJ1-4; v_gene: TRBV6-5; d_gene: -; abundance: many; CDR3nt: TGTGCCAGCAGAGCGGAAGGACAGAGTAATGAAAAACTGTTTTTT; CDR3aa: CASRAEGQSNEKLFF
j_gene: TRBJ1-2; v_gene: TRBV29-1; d_gene: TRBD1; abundance: many; CDR3nt: TGCAGCGTTGACCAACAGGGGGCGCACGGCTACACCTTC; CDR3aa: CSVDQQGAHGYTF
j_gene: TRBJ2-1; v_gene: TRBV7-8; d_gene: TRBD2; abundance: -; CDR3nt: TGTGCCAGCAGCCCCGGACTAGCTTTCGATGAGCAGTTCTTC; CDR3aa: CASSPGLAFDEQFF
j_gene: TRBJ1-2; v_gene: TRBV20-1; d_gene: -; abundance: once; CDR3nt: TGCAGTGGATACGGGGGGGGCTATGGCTACACCTTC; CDR3aa: CSGYGGGYGYTF
j_gene: TRBJ1-2; v_gene: TRBV29-1; d_gene: TRBD1; abundance: many; CDR3nt: TGCAGCGTACCGGGACAGGGGGCGCGAGGCTACACCTTC; CDR3aa: CSVPGQGARGYTF
j_gene: TRBJ2-5; v_gene: TRBV7-9; d_gene: TRBD2; abundance: many; CDR3nt: TGTGCCAGCAGCGGCGCGGGAGCCGGGACCCAGTACTTC; CDR3aa: CASSGAGAGTQYF
j_gene: TRBJ2-5; v_gene: TRBV20-1; d_gene: -; abundance: -; CDR3nt: TGCAGTGCGTGGGGGGACAATGTCCAAGAGACCCAGTACTTC; CDR3aa: CSAWGDNVQETQYF
j_gene: TRBJ2-7; v_gene: TRBV5-5; d_gene: TRBD1; abundance: many; CDR3nt: TGTGCCAGCAGCAGCCTTCAGCCGGGACAGGGCTTCTACGAGCAGTACTTC; CDR3aa: CASSSLQPGQGFYEQYF
j_gene: TRBJ1-2; v_gene: TRBV12-3/TRBV12-4; d_gene: TRBD1; abundance: many; CDR3nt: TGTGCCAGCAGTTTAGCTACCACCGGGACAGGGGTATTCGGCTACACCTTC; CDR3aa: CASSLATTGTGVFGYTF
j_gene: TRBJ1-1; v_gene: TRBV20-1; d_gene: -; abundance: -; CDR3nt: TGCAGTGCTAGAGGGAGTGTAGGGGAAGCTTTCTTT; CDR3aa: CSARGSVGEAFF
j_gene: TRBJ1-2; v_gene: TRBV9; d_gene: -; abundance: many; CDR3nt: TGTGCCAGCAGCACCCGACAGAATGGCTACACCTTC; CDR3aa: CASSTRQNGYTF
j_gene: TRBJ2-2; v_gene: TRBV7-3; d_gene: -; abundance: many; CDR3nt: TGTGCCAGCAGCTTAGGGGCCCCGCTTCAGTCCGGGGAGCTGTTTTTT; CDR3aa: CASSLGAPLQSGELFF
j_gene: TRBJ1-2; v_gene: TRBV5-1; d_gene: -; abundance: -; CDR3nt: TGCGCCAGCAGGGGACTAGCGGGGTACACCTTC; CDR3aa: CASRGLAGYTF